A single sample is the source of the 19 T cell receptor beta chains below, sequenced in a study of cytomegalovirus exposure and HLA in healthy donors. Assay: immunoSEQ multiplex PCR; the TCRdb copy retains only in-frame clones and omits some. The sample lists hundreds of thousands of clones, 70% to 90% occurring once. The material sequenced was PBMCs. The receptors originated from a woman aged 18-29 years in good health and CMV-seronegative.

Written as DNA, the CDR3 is TGTGCCAGCAGTGAGACCGGGATTAGAGAGACCCAGTACTTC. It translates to CASSETGIRETQYF. V usage is TRBV2 and J usage is TRBJ2-5; the D gene is possibly TRBD2 (5 bases). Deletions cut 3 bases from V and 4 bases from J, with 12 bases between. This CDR3 comprises 14 residues. Germline values: CDR1 SNHLY, CDR2 FYNNEI.

The rearrangement joins TRBV5-1 to TRBJ1-1; 8 positions match TRBD1. The V and J ends lost 5 bases and 1 base, in that order; junction bases with no gene match: 10. Germline loops: CDR1 SGHRS, CDR2 YFSETQ. CDR3 length equals 16 residues. As DNA, the CDR3 is TGCGCCAGCAGGGATGGACAGGGACTGAGGAACACTGAAGCTTTCTTT. Translated, it gives CASRDGQGLRNTEAFF. Combining the CDR3 with reference TRBV5-1 and TRBJ1-1 gives the whole variable domain KAGVTQTPRYLIKTRGQQVTLSCSPISGHRSVSWYQQTPGQGLQFLFEYFSETQRNKGNFPGRFSGRQFSNSRSEMNVSTLELGDSALYLCASRDGQGLRNTEAFFGQGTRLTVV.

The chain joins TRBV5-4 to TRBJ1-1, with D perhaps TRBD1 (5 bases). CDR3 length: 17 amino acids. Germline V lookup: CDR1 SGHNT, CDR2 YYREEE (reference sequence). Trimming cost V 4 bases and J 1 base, with 20 bases left between them. The CDR3 sequence: CASSPLAGQGGNTEAFF. The CDR3 region has the DNA TGTGCCAGCAGCCCTCTGGCAGGGCAAGGCGGGAACACTGAAGCTTTCTTT.

J is TRBJ1-1 and V is TRBV4-1, with D tentatively TRBD1 (5 bases). The germline V and J ends were trimmed by 0 bases and 6 bases, with 11 bases remaining between them. Germline loops: CDR1 MGHRA, CDR2 YSYEKL. This CDR3 region has 14 residues. The CDR3 reads CASSQDGQGSEAFF. CDR3 sequence (DNA): TGCGCCAGCAGCCAAGATGGGCAGGGCTCTGAAGCTTTCTTT.

This clone was observed a handful of times. Other DNA variants within this sample encode the same CDR3. V is TRBV9 and J is TRBJ1-5; D not certain. The V gene lost 0 bases and the J gene lost 0 bases, with 4 bases spanning the gap. Germline CDR1 is SGDLS and CDR2 is YYNGEE. The CDR3 runs 14 residues. CDR3 sequence reads: CASSVGGSNQPQHF. DNA of the CDR3: TGTGCCAGCAGCGTAGGAGGTAGCAATCAGCCCCAGCATTTT. Full variable domain (rest looked up from reference TRBV9 and TRBJ1-5): DSGVTQTPKHLITATGQRVTLRCSPRSGDLSVYWYQQSLDQGLQFLIQYYNGEERAKGNILERFSAQQFPDLHSELNLSSLELGDSALYFCASSVGGSNQPQHFGDGTRLSIL.

The table lists this clone with a few counts. The same CDR3 can be traced to other DNA sequences in this sample. The chain recombines TRBV30 with TRBJ2-5, with D possibly being TRBD1 (6 bases). The CDR3 sequence is 14 residues long. The germline gives CDR1 GTSNPN, CDR2 SVGIG (reference sequence). V was shortened by 0 bases and J by 2 bases, with 10 bases between the two germline ends. CDR3 loop: CAWSVTGTQETQYF. Written as DNA, the CDR3 is TGTGCCTGGAGTGTAACAGGGACACAAGAGACCCAGTACTTC.

The V gene is TRBV11-2, the J gene TRBJ2-5; TRBD1 agrees at 7 bases. Germline-derived CDR1 and CDR2 are SGHAT and FQNNGV. This CDR3 region has 14 residues. Losses at the gene ends were 5 bases for V and 2 bases for J; bases not matched to a gene: 5. The CDR3 protein is CASSPRRGQETQYF. In DNA, the CDR3 is TGTGCCAGCAGCCCCCGCAGGGGGCAAGAGACCCAGTACTTC.

This chain joins TRBV4-1 and TRBJ2-5; 11 positions match TRBD2. The CDR3 runs 15 residues. Looked up from germline, CDR1 is MGHRA and CDR2 is YSYEKL. The junction had 4 bases not matched to a gene; V was cut back by 3 bases and J by 4 bases. CDR3 coding DNA: TGCGCCAGCAGCCAGACTAGCGGGGCCCTAGAGACCCAGTACTTC. Its translation: CASSQTSGALETQYF.

The chain has TRBV7-3 and TRBJ2-7; 8 bases align to TRBD2. Unmatched junction bases numbered 7, after V lost 2 bases and J lost 4 bases. CDR1 is SGHTA and CDR2 is FQGTGA in the germline V gene. CDR3 length equals 15 residues. The CDR3 coding sequence is TGTGCCAGCAGCTTAGGAAAAGCGGGAGCTTACGAGCAGTACTTC. Translating gives CASSLGKAGAYEQYF.

The rearrangement links TRBV4-1 to TRBJ2-7; D remains unclear. The CDR3 runs to 13 residues. Trimming cost V 0 bases and J 3 bases, with 6 bases left between them. CDR1 and CDR2 from the germline V gene are MGHRA and YSYEKL. CDR3 in DNA: TGCGCCAGCAGCCAAGACCCAGACTACGAGCAGTACTTC. Its translation is CASSQDPDYEQYF.

This clone was found once. The chain uses TRBV27 and TRBJ2-5; TRBD2 matches 10 bases. Germline lookup yields CDR1 MNHEY and CDR2 SMNVEV (reference sequence). CDR3 length: 19 residues. The J segment lost 4 bases and the V segment lost 1 base, leaving 15 bases of the junction unmatched. The CDR3: CASSLFWVKGTSDGETQYF. In DNA, the CDR3 is TGTGCCAGCAGTTTATTCTGGGTGAAAGGGACTAGCGATGGAGAGACCCAGTACTTC.

The V and J genes are TRBV7-6 and TRBJ2-7; D is unresolved. Between the trimmed V and J ends, which lost 5 bases and 0 bases, there was a span of 5 bases. Germline CDR1 SGHVS, CDR2 FNYEAQ. This CDR3 has 12 amino acids. In DNA form, the CDR3 reads TGTGCCAGCAGCACGAGCTCCTACGAGCAGTACTTC. It encodes CASSTSSYEQYF. The full variable domain, completed using reference TRBV7-6 and TRBJ2-7, is GAGVSQSPRYKVTKRGQDVALRCDPISGHVSLYWYRQALGQGPEFLTYFNYEAQQDKSGLPNDRFSAERPEGSISTLTIQRTEQRDSAMYRCASSTSSYEQYFGPGTRLTVT.

The chain carries TRBV30 and TRBJ2-3; D is possibly TRBD1 (6 bases). The CDR3 loop spans 15 amino acids. The V gene lost 0 bases and the J gene lost 3 bases, with 13 bases spanning the gap. Germline V gene lookup returns CDR1 GTSNPN and CDR2 SVGIG (reference sequence). For the CDR3, the DNA is TGTGCCTGGAGTGTCGGCAGGGGCAGGACAGATACGCAGTATTTT. Translating it yields CAWSVGRGRTDTQYF.

This chain's CDR3 is CASSLTGGGNTIYF. The CDR3 DNA reads TGTGCCAGCAGCTTGACAGGGGGGGGAAACACCATATATTTT. This chain connects TRBV7-8 to TRBJ1-3, with 9 positions matching TRBD1. Germline trimming cut 3 bases from V and 4 bases from J; bases unmatched to any gene: 1. Germline V gene sequence: CDR1 SGHVS, CDR2 FQNEAQ. The CDR3 has 14 amino acids. The variable domain in full, with the rest retrieved from reference TRBV7-8 and TRBJ1-3, is GAGVSQSPRYKVAKRGQDVALRCDPISGHVSLFWYQQALGQGPEFLTYFQNEAQLDKSGLPSDRFFAERPEGSVSTLKIQRTQQEDSAVYLCASSLTGGGNTIYFGEGSWLTVV.

The V gene is TRBV6-6, the J gene TRBJ2-2; 10 bases line up with TRBD1. The CDR3 is 14 residues long. The germline V gene has CDR1 MNHNY and CDR2 SVGAGI (reference sequence). The V segment lost 5 bases and the J segment 8 bases; nucleotides outside the gene matches: 5. CDR3 residues: CASSDRGRSGELFF. DNA for the CDR3: TGTGCCAGCAGTGACAGGGGGCGTTCGGGGGAGCTGTTTTTT.

The rearrangement joins TRBV28 to TRBJ2-7, with TRBD1 matching over 8 bases. The CDR3 totals 16 residues. The V gene's germline CDR1 is MDHEN and CDR2 SYDVKM. Trimming cost V 6 bases and J 3 bases; bases outside gene matches: 13. This chain's CDR3 is CASSYTFWDRSYEQYF. The CDR3 nucleotides read TGTGCCAGCAGCTACACATTTTGGGACAGGAGCTACGAGCAGTACTTC.

This chain joins TRBV28 and TRBJ1-2, with D tentatively TRBD1 (6 bases). Germline CDR1 reads MDHEN; CDR2 reads SYDVKM. With 6 bases removed from V and 1 base from J, the gap between germline ends came to 9 bases. The CDR3 is made up of 13 amino acids. Here the CDR3 reads CASREGVNYGYTF. In DNA form, the CDR3 reads TGTGCCAGCAGAGAGGGGGTTAACTATGGCTACACCTTC.

The chain uses TRBV6-6 and TRBJ2-5; 8 bases fit TRBD2. This CDR3 comprises 15 residues. The V and J ends lost 5 bases and 3 bases, in that order; junction bases with no gene match: 8. The germline gives CDR1 MNHNY, CDR2 SVGAGI (reference sequence). The CDR3 DNA sequence: TGTGCCAGCAGTCAGGCCAGCGGGGGCAAAGAGACCCAGTACTTC. Its protein is CASSQASGGKETQYF.

The V and J genes are TRBV7-9 and TRBJ2-7, with TRBD1 identical over 7 bases. The CDR3 totals 14 residues. V lost 5 bases and J lost 3; bases outside the gene matches: 7. Germline V gene sequence: CDR1 SEHNR, CDR2 FQNEAQ (reference sequence). The CDR3, as DNA: TGTGCCAGCAGCCGGGCGACAGGGAGCTACGAGCAGTACTTC. Translated, it gives CASSRATGSYEQYF.